The TCR beta chain described here comes from a study of radiotherapy plus CTLA-4 blockade in lung cancer (dated by TCRdb to about 2018). Regarding the complete study: Among the enrolled patients, around 19% had an objective response, and less than 40% reached disease control.

Reading from cysteine to phenylalanine, the CDR3 counts 14 amino acids. Left in the record is the CDR3 DNA by itself, 42 bases read in frame from the first base. The germline V gene provides CDR1 SGHRS and CDR2 YFSETQ. Clipping removes 0 bases from V and 6 bases from J, with 3 as the unmatched junction base count. The library was made by the immunoSEQ multiplex PCR assay. Entries here come from immuneACCESS through TCRdb and include only in-frame sequences with V and J called. Some clones fail to appear in such tables; in the studies checked, an unresolved V gene covers under half of the shortfall, and the cause of the remainder is unknown. A total of around 80,000 clones appear in this sample, 60% to 85% of them only once. Of the sample, approximately 22% falls within the top ten clones. Points on this clone: Its antigen is currently not known. No clone much larger than this one lies a single base away; base qualities are absent.

Focal radiation therapy combined with CTLA-4 blockade (ipilimumab) was tested in patients with chemo-refractory metastatic non-small-cell lung cancer. The paper as a whole reports these results and caveats: After treatment with radiotherapy and ipilimumab, TCR clones that originated in tumors expanded in peripheral blood. The strongest predictors of response, as reported, were early dynamic changes in blood T cell clones along with a rise in serum interferon-beta after radiation.

Rearrangement joined TRBV5-1 to TRBJ2-7; 10 bases in the middle match TRBD1. Material: peripheral blood, obtained from a patient treated with radiotherapy plus ipilimumab. This receptor was identified in a human donor with non-small cell lung cancer whose response to radiotherapy plus ipilimumab could not be evaluated. Some clones in this sample may be carry-over from other donors' samples. The CDR3 protein: CASSLARTGGEQYF. The nucleotides are TGCGCCAGCAGCTTGGCCCGGACAGGGGGCGAGCAGTACTTC.